This T cell receptor (beta chain) was recorded in a study of response to subunit inactivated influenza vaccine. Germline CDR1 reads SGHDT; CDR2 reads YYEEEE. CDR3 length: 12 residues. The V end lost 4 bases, the J end lost 6 bases, and 8 bases lay between the germline ends. This clonotype came up a few times. Its cognate antigen is unknown. Study-wide points: Each seasonal flu vaccination may recruit only limited new T cells, authors suggested.

Via MiXCR, TCRdb re-called the RT-PCR reads, giving one row per CDR3 protein. The sample lists over 800,000 distinct CDR3 sequences; 21% were seen once. The sample here was PBMCs from blood, taken roughly 5 days after vaccination. The rearrangement joins TRBV5-6 to TRBJ2-1; no clear D. This receptor was taken from a man aged 50 to 59 who received an inactivated influenza vaccine. CDR3 in amino acids: CASSQDLNEQFF. The CDR3 DNA reads as TGTGCCAGCAGCCAGGACCTCAATGAGCAGTTCTTC.